The sequence of this TCR beta chain was determined in a study of blood T cell repertoires in COVID-19. The CDR3 is 14 residues long. V was clipped by 2 bases and J by 10 bases, with 15 bases between them. Germline V lookup: CDR1 SGHDN, CDR2 FVKESK. As processed by the authors: Amplification from reference gene primers served as the basis for estimated nucleated cell counts. The repertoire was sequenced with immunoSEQ multiplex PCR; TCRdb's copy has only in-frame clones and lacks some. V and J calls and clone size are given by that table; D and trimming were obtained from the DNA. The table lists under 300,000 clones, more than 85% of them singletons, with about 3.5% in the top ten.

The V gene is TRBV14, the J gene TRBJ2-1, with a tentative D call TRBD1 (5 bases). Sequencing input: peripheral blood. The receptor was isolated from a man aged 18 to 29 with active or convalescent COVID-19. CDR3 bases: TGTGCCAGCAGCCAAATTCAGGGTGGAGTGGAGCAGTTCTTC. Its protein is CASSQIQGGVEQFF.